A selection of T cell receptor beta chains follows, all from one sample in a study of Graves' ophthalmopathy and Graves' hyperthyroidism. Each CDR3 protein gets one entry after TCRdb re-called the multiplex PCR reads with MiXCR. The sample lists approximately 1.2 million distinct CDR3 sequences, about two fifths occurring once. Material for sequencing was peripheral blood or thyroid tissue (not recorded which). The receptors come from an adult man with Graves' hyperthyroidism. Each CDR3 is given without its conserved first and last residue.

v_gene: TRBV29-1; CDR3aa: SVEPGRGQEAF
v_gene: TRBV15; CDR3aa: ATSRAGDPQETQY
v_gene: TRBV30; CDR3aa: AWRRATYEQY
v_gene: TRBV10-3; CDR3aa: AMNRAGGAGELF
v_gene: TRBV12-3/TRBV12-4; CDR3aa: ASSFGDPYEQY
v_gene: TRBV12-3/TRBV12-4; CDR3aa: ASRTRQGANYGYT
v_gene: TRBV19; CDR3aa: ASSMRPKETQY
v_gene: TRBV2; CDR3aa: ASSLTGDTEA
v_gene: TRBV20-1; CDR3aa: SATGHPITQETQY
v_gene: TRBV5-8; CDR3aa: ASSTLSGQGRTEAF
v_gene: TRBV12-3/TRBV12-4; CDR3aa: ASSFASPYEQY
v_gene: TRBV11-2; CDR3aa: ATPVYGYT
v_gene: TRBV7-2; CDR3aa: ASSRSDTRLGVYEQY
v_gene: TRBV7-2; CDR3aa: ASSLDRGSHEQY
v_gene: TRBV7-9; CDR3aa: ASSLAGSGTWSEQY
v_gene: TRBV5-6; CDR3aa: ASSKAGLKRETQY
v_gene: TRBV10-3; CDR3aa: ASSMTGNPWADEQY
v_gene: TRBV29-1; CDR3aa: SVLTGQAGRGTQY
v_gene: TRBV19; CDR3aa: ASSTAHGYYYEQY
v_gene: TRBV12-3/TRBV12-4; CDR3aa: ASRRTGGERETQY
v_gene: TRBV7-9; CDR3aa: ASSLVGPLESGEQF
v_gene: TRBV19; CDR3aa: ASTGLYTEAF
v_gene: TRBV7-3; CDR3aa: ASSLTAASEAF
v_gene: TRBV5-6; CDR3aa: ASAWGQTSATNEKLF
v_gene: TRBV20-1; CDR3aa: SADRGGNNEQF
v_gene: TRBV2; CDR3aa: ASSGTGYGETQY
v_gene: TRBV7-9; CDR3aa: ASSGGGSGDYGYT
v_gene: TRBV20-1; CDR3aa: SAPGQMNTEAF
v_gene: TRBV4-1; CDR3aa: ASSQVAEYGYT
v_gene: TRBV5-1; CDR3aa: ASSPGTASANYGYT
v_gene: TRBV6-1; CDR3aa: ASSEDLGRMNTEAF
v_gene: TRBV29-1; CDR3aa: SYRDVGEKLF
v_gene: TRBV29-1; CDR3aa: SVEGGRETQY